This T cell receptor (beta chain) is drawn from a study of glioma-infiltrating T cells after dendritic cell vaccination. Study overall: Autologous tumor lysate was loaded overnight onto monocyte-derived dendritic cells grown less than 8 days with IL-4 and GM-CSF.

CDR1 is SGHTA and CDR2 is FQGNSA in the germline V gene. J was trimmed by 5 bases and V by 5 bases; bases with no gene match: 9. The length of the CDR3 is 15 residues. This table comes from immunoSEQ multiplex PCR, and its TCRdb copy is limited to in-frame clones, with some not included. Among about 50,000 clones listed, approximately 89% were seen once. Time point specified: after dendritic cell vaccination, including at tumor progression/relapse. All glioblastoma patients lacked an isocitrate dehydrogenase mutation. Sequencing was performed on blood, taken after dendritic cell vaccination. The chain uses TRBV7-2 and TRBJ2-3; 8 positions match TRBD1. The source is a human donor with glioblastoma. The CDR3 is CASSDQGARGDTQYF. The CDR3 DNA follows: TGTGCCAGCAGCGACCAGGGGGCTCGTGGAGATACGCAGTATTTT. Using reference TRBV7-2 and TRBJ2-3 for the parts outside the CDR3, the full variable domain is GAGVSQSPSNKVTEKGKDVELRCDPISGHTALYWYRQSLGQGLEFLIYFQGNSAPDKSGLPSDRFSAERTGGSVSTLTIQRTQQEDSAVYLCASSDQGARGDTQYFGPGTRLTVL.